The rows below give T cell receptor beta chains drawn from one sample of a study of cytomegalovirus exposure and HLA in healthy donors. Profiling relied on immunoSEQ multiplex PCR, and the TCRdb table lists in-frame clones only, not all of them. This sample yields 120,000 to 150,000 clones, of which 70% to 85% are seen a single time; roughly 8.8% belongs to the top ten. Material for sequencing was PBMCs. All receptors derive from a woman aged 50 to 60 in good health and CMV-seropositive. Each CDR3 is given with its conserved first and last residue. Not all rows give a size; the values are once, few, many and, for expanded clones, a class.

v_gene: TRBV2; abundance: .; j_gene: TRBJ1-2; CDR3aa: CASSESGNRVRIGYTF
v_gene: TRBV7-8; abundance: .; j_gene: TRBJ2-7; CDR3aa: CASSLLGGSVVYEQYF
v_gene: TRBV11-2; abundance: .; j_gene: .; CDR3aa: CASSLNRDYEQYF
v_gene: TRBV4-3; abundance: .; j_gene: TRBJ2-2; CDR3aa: CASSQLAGGPSTGELFF
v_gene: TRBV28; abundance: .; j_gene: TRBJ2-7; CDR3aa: CASSQGGGTYEQYF
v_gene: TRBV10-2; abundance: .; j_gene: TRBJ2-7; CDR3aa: CASSEGRGYYEQYF
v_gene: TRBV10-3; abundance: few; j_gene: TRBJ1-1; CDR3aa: CAIRTTGGNTEAFF
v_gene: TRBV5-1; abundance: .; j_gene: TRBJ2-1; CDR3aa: CASSLSASGGANEQFF
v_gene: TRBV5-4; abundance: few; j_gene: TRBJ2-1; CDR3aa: CVSSRGGVDNEQFF
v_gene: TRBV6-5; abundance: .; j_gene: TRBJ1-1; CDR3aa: CASSKLQVRDTEAFF
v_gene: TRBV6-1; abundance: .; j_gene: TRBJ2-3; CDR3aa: CASALLAAADTQYF
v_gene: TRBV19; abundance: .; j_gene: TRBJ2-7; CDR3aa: CASSVRDSNSYEQYF